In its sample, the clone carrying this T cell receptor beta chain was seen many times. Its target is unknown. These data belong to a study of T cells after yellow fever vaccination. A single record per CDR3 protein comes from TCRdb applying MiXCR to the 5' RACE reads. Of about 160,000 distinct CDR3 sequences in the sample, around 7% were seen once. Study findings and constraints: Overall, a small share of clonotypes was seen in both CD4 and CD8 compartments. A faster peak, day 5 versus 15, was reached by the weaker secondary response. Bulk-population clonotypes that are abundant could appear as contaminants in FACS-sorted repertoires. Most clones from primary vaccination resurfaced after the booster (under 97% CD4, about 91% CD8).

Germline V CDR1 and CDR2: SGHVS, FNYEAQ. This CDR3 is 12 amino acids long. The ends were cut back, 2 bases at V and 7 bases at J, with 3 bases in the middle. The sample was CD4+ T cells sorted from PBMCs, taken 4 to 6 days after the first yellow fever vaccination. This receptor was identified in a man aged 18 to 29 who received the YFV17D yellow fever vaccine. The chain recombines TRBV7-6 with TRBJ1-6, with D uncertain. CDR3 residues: CASSLQNSPLHF. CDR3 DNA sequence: TGTGCCAGCAGCTTACAGAATTCACCCCTCCACTTT.